The clone carrying this T cell receptor (beta chain) was detected once. Trimming removed 7 bases at V and 11 bases at J, with 14 bases between. CDR1 and CDR2 (germline): SQVTM, ANQGSEA. This CDR3 has 10 amino acids. The source of the sample is a study of long-term antiretroviral therapy in people with HIV. Researchers report immunoSEQ v3.0 was run at survey level. Using immunoSEQ multiplex PCR, the repertoire was profiled, and TCRdb retains in-frame clones only, with some absent. Of roughly 42,000 clones in the sample, approximately 85% were seen once. This sequence was found in a woman between 50 and 59 years old with HIV. The V gene is TRBV29-1, the J gene TRBJ1-1, with no clear D. This specimen was unsorted PBMCs, taken 3.1 years after starting antiretroviral therapy. This chain's CDR3 is CSALPLKAFF. The CDR3 DNA sequence: TGCAGCGCGTTACCTCTTAAGGCTTTCTTT.